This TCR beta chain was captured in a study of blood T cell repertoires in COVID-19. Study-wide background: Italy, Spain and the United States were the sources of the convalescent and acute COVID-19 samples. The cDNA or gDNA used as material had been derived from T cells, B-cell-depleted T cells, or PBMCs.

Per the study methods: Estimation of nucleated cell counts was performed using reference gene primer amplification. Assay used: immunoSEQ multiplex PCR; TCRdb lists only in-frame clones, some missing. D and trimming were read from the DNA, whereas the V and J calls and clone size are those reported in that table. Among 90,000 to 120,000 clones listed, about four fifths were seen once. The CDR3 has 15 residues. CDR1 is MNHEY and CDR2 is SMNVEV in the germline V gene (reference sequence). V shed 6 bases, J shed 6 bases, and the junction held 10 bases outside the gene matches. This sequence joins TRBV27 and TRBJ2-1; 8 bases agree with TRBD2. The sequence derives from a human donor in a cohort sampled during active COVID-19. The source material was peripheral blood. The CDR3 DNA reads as TGTGCCAGCAGAGCACCCGCGGGAGGATTCAATGAGCAGTTCTTC. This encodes CASRAPAGGFNEQFF.